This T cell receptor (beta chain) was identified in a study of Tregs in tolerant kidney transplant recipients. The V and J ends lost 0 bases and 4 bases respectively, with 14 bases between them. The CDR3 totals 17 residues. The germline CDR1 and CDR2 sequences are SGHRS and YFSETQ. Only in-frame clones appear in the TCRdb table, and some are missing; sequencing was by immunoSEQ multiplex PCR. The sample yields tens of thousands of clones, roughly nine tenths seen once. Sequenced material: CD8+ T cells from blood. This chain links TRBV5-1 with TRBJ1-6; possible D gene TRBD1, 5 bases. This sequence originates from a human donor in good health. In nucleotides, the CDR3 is TGCGCCAGCAGCTTGGACAGGAGGGCATATTATAATTCACCCCTCCACTTT. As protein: CASSLDRRAYYNSPLHF. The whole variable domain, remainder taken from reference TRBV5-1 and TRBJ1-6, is KAGVTQTPRYLIKTRGQQVTLSCSPISGHRSVSWYQQTPGQGLQFLFEYFSETQRNKGNFPGRFSGRQFSNSRSEMNVSTLELGDSALYLCASSLDRRAYYNSPLHFGNGTRLTVT.